The 7 T cell receptor beta chains presented below share a single source sample, sequenced in a study of OX40 agonist ivuxolimab in advanced cancers. Profiling relied on immunoSEQ multiplex PCR, and the TCRdb table lists in-frame clones only, not all of them. The top ten hold around 0.31% of the sample, which has about 160,000 clones, 94% seen once. This material consisted of CD4+ or CD8+ T cells sorted from blood, taken in a trial of the OX40 agonist ivuxolimab. Receptors originate from an adult with an advanced solid tumor such as melanoma, head and neck, liver or kidney cancer.

The gene calls are TRBV6-1 and TRBJ1-1; tentative D call: TRBD1 (5 bases). With 4 bases removed from V and 11 bases from J, the gap between germline ends came to 14 bases. The germline CDR1 and CDR2 sequences are MNHNS and SASEGT. CDR3 size: 12 residues. The DNA for the CDR3 is TGTGCCAGCAGTGGAGCTGGCCGGGGGGCTTTCTTT. Translation: CASSGAGRGAFF.

The V gene is TRBV5-4, the J gene TRBJ2-1; D may be TRBD2 (5 bases). V was trimmed by 2 bases and J by 0 bases, leaving 9 bases between them. The germline V gene encodes CDR1 SGHNT and CDR2 YYREEE (reference sequence). The CDR3 consists of 15 residues. This chain's CDR3 is CASSFGLSSYNEQFF. Here the CDR3 DNA reads TGTGCCAGCAGCTTCGGACTCAGCTCCTACAATGAGCAGTTCTTC.

This chain links TRBV6-5 with TRBJ1-2; the D is unclear. Trimming pared 0 bases from V and 7 bases from J, leaving 15 bases between. This CDR3 is built from 15 residues. Germline values: CDR1 MNHEY, CDR2 SVGAGI. CDR3 region: CASSYSRAGPSGYTF. CDR3 in DNA: TGTGCCAGCAGTTACTCCCGCGCAGGACCTTCTGGCTACACCTTC.

The V and J genes are TRBV27 and TRBJ1-1, with TRBD1 as a possible D gene (5 bases). Germline lookup yields CDR1 MNHEY and CDR2 SMNVEV (reference sequence). Trimming removed 3 bases from V and 6 bases from J, with 11 bases in between. The CDR3 is 13 amino acids. In nucleotides, the CDR3 is TGTGCCAGCAGTTTTACGGGACGGTCTGAAGCTTTCTTT. Translating it yields CASSFTGRSEAFF.

The rearrangement links TRBV10-2 to TRBJ2-5; TRBD2 matches at 9 bases. The germline V gene has CDR1 WSHSY and CDR2 SAAADI. The J segment lost 5 bases and the V segment lost 6 bases, leaving 13 bases of the junction unmatched. The CDR3 loop spans 16 amino acids. The CDR3: CASRIGGGGSSETQYF. CDR3 coding DNA: TGCGCCAGCAGGATAGGCGGGGGGGGGTCGTCGGAGACCCAGTACTTC.

The rearrangement uses TRBV7-2 and TRBJ1-4; a possible D gene is TRBD1 (6 bases). Trimming left V 4 bases short and J 7 bases short, with 13 bases between. From germline, CDR1 is SGHTA and CDR2 FQGNSA. CDR3 size: 14 residues. CDR3 coding DNA: TGTGCCAGCAGCTCAAGGGGGGTGATTGAAAAACTGTTTTTT. Its protein is CASSSRGVIEKLFF.

The chain is built from TRBV19 and TRBJ2-7; 7 bases map to TRBD2. The CDR3 loop spans 14 amino acids. Germline V lookup: CDR1 LNHDA, CDR2 SQIVND (reference sequence). With 6 bases clipped from V and 1 base from J, the junction kept 6 bases outside the gene matches. The CDR3 coding sequence is TGTGCCAGTAGGCCGGGACTACCTTCCTACGAGCAGTACTTC. It yields the protein CASRPGLPSYEQYF.